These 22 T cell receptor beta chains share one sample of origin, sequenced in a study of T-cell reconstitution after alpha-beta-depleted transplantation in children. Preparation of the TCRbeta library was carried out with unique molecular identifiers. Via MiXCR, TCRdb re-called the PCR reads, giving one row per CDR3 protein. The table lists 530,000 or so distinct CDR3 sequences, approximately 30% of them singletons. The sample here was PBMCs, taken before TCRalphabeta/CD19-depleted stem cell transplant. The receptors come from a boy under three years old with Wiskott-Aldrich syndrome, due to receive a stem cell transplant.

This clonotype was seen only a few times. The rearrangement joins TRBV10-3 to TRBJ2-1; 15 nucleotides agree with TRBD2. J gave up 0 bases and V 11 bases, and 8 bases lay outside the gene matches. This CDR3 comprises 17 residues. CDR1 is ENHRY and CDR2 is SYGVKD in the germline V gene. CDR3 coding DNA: TGTGCCTCCTACGGACTAGCGGGAGGGTCCTCCTACAATGAGCAGTTCTTC. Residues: CASYGLAGGSSYNEQFF.

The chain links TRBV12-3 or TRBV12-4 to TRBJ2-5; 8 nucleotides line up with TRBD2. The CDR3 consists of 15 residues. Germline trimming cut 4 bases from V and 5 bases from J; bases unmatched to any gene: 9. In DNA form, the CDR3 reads TGTGCCAGCAGTTCCTTTAGCGGGGCCTCGGAGACCCAGTACTTC. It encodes CASSSFSGASETQYF.

CDR3 DNA sequence: TGTGCCAGCAGCTTAGAGACAGGGATTTCACCCCTCCACTTT. It encodes CASSLETGISPLHF. The rearrangement joins TRBV7-9 to TRBJ1-6, with TRBD1 matching over 7 bases. The germline V gene has CDR1 SEHNR and CDR2 FQNEAQ (reference sequence). The CDR3 has 14 amino acids. The junction had 3 bases not matched to a gene; V was cut back by 1 base and J by 9 bases.

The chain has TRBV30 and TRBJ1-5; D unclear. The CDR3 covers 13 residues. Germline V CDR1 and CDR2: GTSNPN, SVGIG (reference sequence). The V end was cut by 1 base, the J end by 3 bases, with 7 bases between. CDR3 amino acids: CAWSGGNNQPQHF. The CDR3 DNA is TGTGCCTGGAGTGGCGGGAACAATCAGCCCCAGCATTTT. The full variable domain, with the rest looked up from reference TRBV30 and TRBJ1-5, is SQTIHQWPATLVQPVGSPLSLECTVEGTSNPNLYWYRQAAGRGLQLLFYSVGIGQISSEVPQNLSASRPQDRQFILSSKKLLLSDSGFYLCAWSGGNNQPQHFGDGTRLSIL.

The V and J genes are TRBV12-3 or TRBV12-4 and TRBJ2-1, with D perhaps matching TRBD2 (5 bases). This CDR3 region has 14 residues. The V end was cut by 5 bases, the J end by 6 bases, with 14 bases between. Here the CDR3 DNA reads TGTGCCAGCAGTCTAGAGGGTGGGGTCAATGAGCAGTTCTTC. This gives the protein CASSLEGGVNEQFF.

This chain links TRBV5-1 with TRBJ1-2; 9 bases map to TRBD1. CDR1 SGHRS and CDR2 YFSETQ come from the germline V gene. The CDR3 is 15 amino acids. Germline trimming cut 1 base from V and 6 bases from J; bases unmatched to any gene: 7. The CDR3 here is CASSLRRQGGNGYTF. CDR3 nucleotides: TGCGCCAGCAGCTTGCGCCGACAGGGGGGGAATGGCTACACCTTC.

In DNA form, the CDR3 reads TGTGCCAGCAGCTTAATTGGGCTAGTAGAGTACAATGAGCAGTTCTTC. It encodes CASSLIGLVEYNEQFF. The chain links TRBV7-3 to TRBJ2-1; D remains unclear. This CDR3 comprises 16 residues. Germline V gene data show CDR1 as SGHTA and CDR2 as FQGTGA. The germline V and J ends were trimmed by 1 base and 4 bases, with 14 bases remaining between them.

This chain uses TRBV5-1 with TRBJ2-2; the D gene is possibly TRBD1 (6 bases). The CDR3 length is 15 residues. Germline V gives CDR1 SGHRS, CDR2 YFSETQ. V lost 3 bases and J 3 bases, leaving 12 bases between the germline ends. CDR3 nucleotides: TGCGCCAGCAGCTGGGGGACACCCGACACCGGGGAGCTGTTTTTT. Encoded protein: CASSWGTPDTGELFF.

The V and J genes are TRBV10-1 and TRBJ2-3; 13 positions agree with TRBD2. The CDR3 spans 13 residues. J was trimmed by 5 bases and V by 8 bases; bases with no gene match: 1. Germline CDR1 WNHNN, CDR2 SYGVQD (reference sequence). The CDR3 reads CASRLAGGDTQYF. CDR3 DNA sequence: TGCGCCAGCCGACTAGCGGGAGGAGATACGCAGTATTTT.

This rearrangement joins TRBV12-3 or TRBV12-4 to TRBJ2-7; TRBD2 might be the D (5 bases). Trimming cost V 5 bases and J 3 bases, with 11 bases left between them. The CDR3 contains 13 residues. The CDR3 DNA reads TGTGCCAGCAGTGCCCGGACTGGCTACGAGCAGTACTTC. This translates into CASSARTGYEQYF.

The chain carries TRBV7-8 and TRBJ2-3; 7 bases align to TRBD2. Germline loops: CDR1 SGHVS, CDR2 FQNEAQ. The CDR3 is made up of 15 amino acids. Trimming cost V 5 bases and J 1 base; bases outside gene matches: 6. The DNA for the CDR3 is TGTGCCAGCAGCAAAATAGCGGGTCGCACAGATACGCAGTATTTT. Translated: CASSKIAGRTDTQYF.

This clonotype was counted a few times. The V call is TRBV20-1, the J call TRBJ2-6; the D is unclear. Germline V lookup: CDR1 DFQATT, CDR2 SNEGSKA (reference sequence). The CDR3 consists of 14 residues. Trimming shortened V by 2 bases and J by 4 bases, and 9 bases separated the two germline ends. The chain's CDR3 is CSARPPGGANVLTF. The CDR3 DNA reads TGCAGTGCTAGACCCCCAGGCGGGGCCAACGTCCTGACTTTC.

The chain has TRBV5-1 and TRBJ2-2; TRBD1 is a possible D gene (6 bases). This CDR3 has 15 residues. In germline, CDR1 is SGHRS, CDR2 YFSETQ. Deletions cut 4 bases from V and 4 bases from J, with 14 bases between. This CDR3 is CASSERTAGTGELFF. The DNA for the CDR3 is TGCGCCAGCAGCGAGCGGACAGCAGGCACCGGGGAGCTGTTTTTT.

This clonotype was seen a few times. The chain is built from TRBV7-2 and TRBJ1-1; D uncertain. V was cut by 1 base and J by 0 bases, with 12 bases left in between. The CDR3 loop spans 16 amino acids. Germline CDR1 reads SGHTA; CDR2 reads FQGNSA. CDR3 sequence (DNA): TGTGCCAGCAGCTTAGATAGGTGGGTCATGAACACTGAAGCTTTCTTT. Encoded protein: CASSLDRWVMNTEAFF.

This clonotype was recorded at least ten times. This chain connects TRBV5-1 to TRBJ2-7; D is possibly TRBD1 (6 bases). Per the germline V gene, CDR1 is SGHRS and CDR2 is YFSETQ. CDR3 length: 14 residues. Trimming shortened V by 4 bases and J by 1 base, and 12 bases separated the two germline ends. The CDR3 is CASSADSVSYEQYF. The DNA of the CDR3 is TGCGCCAGCAGCGCGGACAGCGTATCCTACGAGCAGTACTTC.

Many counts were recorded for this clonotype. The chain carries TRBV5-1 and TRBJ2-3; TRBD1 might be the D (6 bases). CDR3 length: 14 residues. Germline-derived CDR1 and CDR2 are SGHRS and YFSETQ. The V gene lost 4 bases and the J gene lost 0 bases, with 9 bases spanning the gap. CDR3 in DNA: TGCGCCAGCAGCCTGCAGGGGAGCACAGATACGCAGTATTTT. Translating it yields CASSLQGSTDTQYF.

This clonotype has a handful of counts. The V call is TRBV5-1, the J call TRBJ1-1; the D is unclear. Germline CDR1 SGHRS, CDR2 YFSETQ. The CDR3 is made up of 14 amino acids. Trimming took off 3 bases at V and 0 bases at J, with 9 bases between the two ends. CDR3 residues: CASSWRNMNTEAFF. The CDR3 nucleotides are TGCGCCAGCAGCTGGCGTAATATGAACACTGAAGCTTTCTTT.

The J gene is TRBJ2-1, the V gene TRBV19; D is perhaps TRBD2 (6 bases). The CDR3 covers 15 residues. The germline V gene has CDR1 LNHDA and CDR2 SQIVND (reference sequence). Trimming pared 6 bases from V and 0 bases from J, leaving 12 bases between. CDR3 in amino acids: CASSPSVSSYNEQFF. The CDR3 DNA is TGTGCCAGTAGCCCTAGCGTCAGCTCCTACAATGAGCAGTTCTTC.

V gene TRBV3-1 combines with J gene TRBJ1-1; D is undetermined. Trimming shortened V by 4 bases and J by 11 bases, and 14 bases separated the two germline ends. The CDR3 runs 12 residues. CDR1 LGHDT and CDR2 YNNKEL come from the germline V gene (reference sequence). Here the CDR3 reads CASSLGATGAFF. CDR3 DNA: TGTGCCAGCAGCCTCGGTGCCACGGGGGCTTTCTTT.

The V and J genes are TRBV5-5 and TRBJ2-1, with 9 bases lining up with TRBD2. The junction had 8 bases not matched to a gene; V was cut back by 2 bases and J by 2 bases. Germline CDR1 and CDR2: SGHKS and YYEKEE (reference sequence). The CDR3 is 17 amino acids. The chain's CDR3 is CASSFFSGGVTYNEQFF. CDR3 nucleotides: TGTGCCAGCAGCTTCTTTAGCGGGGGCGTTACCTACAATGAGCAGTTCTTC.

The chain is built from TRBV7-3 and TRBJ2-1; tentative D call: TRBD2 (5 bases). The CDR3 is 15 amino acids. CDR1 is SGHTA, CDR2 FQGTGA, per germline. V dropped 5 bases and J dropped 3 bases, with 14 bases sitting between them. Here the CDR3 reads CASSPSLAGYNEQFF. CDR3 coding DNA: TGTGCCAGCAGCCCCTCCCTAGCAGGCTACAATGAGCAGTTCTTC.

CDR3 nucleotides: TGCAGCGTTGATCCCCCCAGGGACGGGGAGACCCAGTACTTC. Its translation: CSVDPPRDGETQYF. The chain employs TRBV29-1 and TRBJ2-5; either TRBD1 or TRBD2 may fit D (5 bases each). V lost 3 bases and J lost 5, with 16 bases in between. CDR3 length: 14 residues. The germline V gene encodes CDR1 SQVTM and CDR2 ANQGSEA.